This T cell receptor beta chain was profiled in a study of shared clonotypes between healthy human individuals. Study-level background: Contributing individuals were a couple of females and a few males aged 18 to 49.

Study-wide results and limits: Only blood samples were collected, and tissue repertoires likely differ. Sequencing depth was a factor that was expected to affect clonotype sharing among donors.

About this clone itself: Its target is not known.

Trimming shortened V by 5 bases and J by 4 bases, and 5 bases separated the two germline ends. The V gene's germline CDR1 is MNHEY and CDR2 SVGAGI. The CDR3 contains 11 residues. The table came from immunoSEQ multiplex PCR; TCRdb's copy has only in-frame clones and leaves some out. The sample contains about 560,000 clones, around 77% of which appear only once. Sequencing input: PBMCs. The chain links TRBV6-5 to TRBJ1-2; D is ambiguous. The TCR comes from a woman in her thirties or forties in good health. Some clones in this sample may be carry-over from other donors' samples. CDR3 amino acids: CASSNSYGYTF. The CDR3 DNA sequence: TGTGCCAGCAGTAACAGCTATGGCTACACCTTC.